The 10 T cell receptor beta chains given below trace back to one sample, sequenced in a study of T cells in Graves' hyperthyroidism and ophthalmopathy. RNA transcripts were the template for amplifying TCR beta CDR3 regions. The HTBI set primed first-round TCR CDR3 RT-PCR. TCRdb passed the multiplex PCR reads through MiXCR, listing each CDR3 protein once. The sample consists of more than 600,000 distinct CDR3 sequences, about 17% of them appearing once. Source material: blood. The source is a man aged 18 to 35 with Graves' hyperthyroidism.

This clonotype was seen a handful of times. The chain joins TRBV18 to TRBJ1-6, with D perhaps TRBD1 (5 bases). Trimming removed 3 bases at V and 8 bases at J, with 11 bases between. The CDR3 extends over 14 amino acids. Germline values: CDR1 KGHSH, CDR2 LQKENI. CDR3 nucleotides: TGTGCCAGCTCACCGGGGCGGACTGATTCACCCCTCCACTTT. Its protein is CASSPGRTDSPLHF. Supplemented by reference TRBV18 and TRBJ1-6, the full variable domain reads NAGVMQNPRHLVRRRGQEARLRCSPMKGHSHVYWYRQLPEEGLKFMVYLQKENIIDESGMPKERFSAEFPKEGPSILRIQQVVRGDSAAYFCASSPGRTDSPLHFGNGTRLTVT.

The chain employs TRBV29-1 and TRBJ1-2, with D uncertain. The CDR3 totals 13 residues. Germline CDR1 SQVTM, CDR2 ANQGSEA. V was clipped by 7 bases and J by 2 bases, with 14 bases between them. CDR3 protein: CSAEGSGNYGYTF. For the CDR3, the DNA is TGCAGCGCCGAAGGCAGCGGAAACTATGGCTACACCTTC. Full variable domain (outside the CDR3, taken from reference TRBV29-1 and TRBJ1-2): SAVISQKPSRDICQRGTSLTIQCQVDSQVTMMFWYRQQPGQSLTLIATANQGSEATYESGFVIDKFPISRPNLTFSTLTVSNMSPEDSSIYLCSAEGSGNYGYTFGSGTRLTVV.

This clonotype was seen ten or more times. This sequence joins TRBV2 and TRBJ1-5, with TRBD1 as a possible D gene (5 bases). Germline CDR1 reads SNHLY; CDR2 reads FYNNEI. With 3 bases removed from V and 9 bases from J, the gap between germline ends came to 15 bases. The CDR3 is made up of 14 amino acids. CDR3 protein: CASSEGRAGGPQHF. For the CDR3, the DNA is TGTGCCAGCAGTGAGGGCAGGGCAGGAGGGCCCCAGCATTTT. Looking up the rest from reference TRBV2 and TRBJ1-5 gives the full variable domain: EPEVTQTPSHQVTQMGQEVILRCVPISNHLYFYWYRQILGQKVEFLVSFYNNEISEKSEIFDDQFSVERPDGSNFTLKIRSTKLEDSAMYFCASSEGRAGGPQHFGDGTRLSIL.

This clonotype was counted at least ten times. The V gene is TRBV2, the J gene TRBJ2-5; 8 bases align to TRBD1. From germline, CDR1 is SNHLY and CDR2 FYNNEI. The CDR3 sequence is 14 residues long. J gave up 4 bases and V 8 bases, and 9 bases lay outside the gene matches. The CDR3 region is CASRDRTFLETQYF. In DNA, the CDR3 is TGTGCCAGCCGGGACAGGACGTTCTTAGAGACCCAGTACTTC. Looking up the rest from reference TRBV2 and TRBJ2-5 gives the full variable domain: EPEVTQTPSHQVTQMGQEVILRCVPISNHLYFYWYRQILGQKVEFLVSFYNNEISEKSEIFDDQFSVERPDGSNFTLKIRSTKLEDSAMYFCASRDRTFLETQYFGPGTRLLVL.

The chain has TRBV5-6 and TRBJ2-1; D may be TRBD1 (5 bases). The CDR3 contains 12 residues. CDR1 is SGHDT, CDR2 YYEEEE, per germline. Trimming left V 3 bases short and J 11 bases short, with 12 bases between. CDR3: CASSWGENKQFF. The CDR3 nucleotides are TGTGCCAGCAGCTGGGGCGAAAATAAGCAGTTCTTC. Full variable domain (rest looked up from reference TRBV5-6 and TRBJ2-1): DAGVTQSPTHLIKTRGQQVTLRCSPKSGHDTVSWYQQALGQGPQFIFQYYEEEERQRGNFPDRFSGHQFPNYSSELNVNALLLGDSALYLCASSWGENKQFFGPGTRLTVL.

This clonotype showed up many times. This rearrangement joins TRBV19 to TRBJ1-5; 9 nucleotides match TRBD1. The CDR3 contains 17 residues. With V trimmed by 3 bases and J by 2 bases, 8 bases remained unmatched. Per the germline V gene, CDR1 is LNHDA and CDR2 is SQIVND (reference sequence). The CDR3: CASSMWDRVLGNQPQHF. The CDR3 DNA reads TGTGCCAGTAGTATGTGGGACAGGGTTTTAGGCAATCAGCCCCAGCATTTT.

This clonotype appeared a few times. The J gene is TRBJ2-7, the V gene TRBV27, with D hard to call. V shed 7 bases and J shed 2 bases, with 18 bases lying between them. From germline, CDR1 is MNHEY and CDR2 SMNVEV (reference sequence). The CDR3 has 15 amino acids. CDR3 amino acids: CASKNLGRNPYEQYF. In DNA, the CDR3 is TGTGCCAGCAAAAATTTAGGAAGAAATCCCTACGAGCAGTACTTC.

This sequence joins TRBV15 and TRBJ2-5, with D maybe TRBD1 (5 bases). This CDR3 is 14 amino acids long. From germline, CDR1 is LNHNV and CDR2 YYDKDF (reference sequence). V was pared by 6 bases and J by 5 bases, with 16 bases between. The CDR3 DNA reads TGTGCCACCAGGGTGTCCAGGGTCACCGAGACCCAGTACTTC. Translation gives CATRVSRVTETQYF.

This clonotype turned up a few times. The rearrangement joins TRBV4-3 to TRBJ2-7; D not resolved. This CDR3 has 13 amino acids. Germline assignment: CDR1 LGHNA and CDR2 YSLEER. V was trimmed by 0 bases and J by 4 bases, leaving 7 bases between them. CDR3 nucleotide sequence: TGCGCCAGCAGCCAAGATCAATCTTACGAGCAGTACTTC. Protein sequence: CASSQDQSYEQYF.

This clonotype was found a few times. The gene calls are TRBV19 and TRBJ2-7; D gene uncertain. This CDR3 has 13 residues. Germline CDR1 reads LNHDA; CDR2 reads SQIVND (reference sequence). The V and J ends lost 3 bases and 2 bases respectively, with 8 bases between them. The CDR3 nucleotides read TGTGCCAGTAGTATCAGCGAAACCTACGAGCAGTACTTC. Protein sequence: CASSISETYEQYF. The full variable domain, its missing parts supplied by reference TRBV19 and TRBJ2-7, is DGGITQSPKYLFRKEGQNVTLSCEQNLNHDAMYWYRQDPGQGLRLIYYSQIVNDFQKGDIAEGYSVSREKKESFPLTVTSAQKNPTAFYLCASSISETYEQYFGPGTRLTVT.